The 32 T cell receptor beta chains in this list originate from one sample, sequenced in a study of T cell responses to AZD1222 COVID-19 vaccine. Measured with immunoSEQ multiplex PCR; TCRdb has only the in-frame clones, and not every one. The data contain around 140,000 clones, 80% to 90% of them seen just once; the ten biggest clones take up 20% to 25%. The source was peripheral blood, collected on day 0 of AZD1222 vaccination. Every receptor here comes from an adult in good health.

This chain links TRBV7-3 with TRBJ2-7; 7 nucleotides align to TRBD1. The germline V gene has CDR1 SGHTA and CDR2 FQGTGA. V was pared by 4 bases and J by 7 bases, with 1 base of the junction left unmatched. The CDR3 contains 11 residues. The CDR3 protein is CASSSGGEQYF. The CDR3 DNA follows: TGTGCCAGCAGCTCAGGGGGAGAGCAGTACTTC.

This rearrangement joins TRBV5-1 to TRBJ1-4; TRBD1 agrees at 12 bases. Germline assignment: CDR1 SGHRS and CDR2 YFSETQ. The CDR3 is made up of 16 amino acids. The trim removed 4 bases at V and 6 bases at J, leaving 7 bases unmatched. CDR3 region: CASSTGTGGGYEKLFF. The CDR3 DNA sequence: TGCGCCAGCAGCACAGGGACAGGGGGCGGTTATGAAAAACTGTTTTTT.

Here the CDR3 DNA reads TGTGCCAGCAGTCCGGGGAACAGGGGTATGAACACCGGGGAGCTGTTTTTT. This encodes CASSPGNRGMNTGELFF. V gene TRBV28 combines with J gene TRBJ2-2, with 7 bases that match TRBD1. With 5 bases clipped from V and 1 base from J, the junction kept 10 bases outside the gene matches. The CDR3 covers 17 residues. The germline gives CDR1 MDHEN, CDR2 SYDVKM. The full variable domain, rest sourced from reference TRBV28 and TRBJ2-2, is DVKVTQSSRYLVKRTGEKVFLECVQDMDHENMFWYRQDPGLGLRLIYFSYDVKMKEKGDIPEGYSVSREKKERFSLILESASTNQTSMYLCASSPGNRGMNTGELFFGEGSRLTVL.

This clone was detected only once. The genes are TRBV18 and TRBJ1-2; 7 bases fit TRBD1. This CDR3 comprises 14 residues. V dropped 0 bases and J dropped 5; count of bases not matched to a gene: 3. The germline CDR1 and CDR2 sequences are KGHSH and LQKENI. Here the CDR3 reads CASSPPDRVYGYTF. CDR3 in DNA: TGTGCCAGCTCACCACCTGACAGGGTATATGGCTACACCTTC.

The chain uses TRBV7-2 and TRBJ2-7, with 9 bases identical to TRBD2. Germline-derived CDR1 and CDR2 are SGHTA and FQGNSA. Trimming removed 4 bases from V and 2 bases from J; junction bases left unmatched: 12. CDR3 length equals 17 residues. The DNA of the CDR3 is TGTGCCAGCAGCTCCCGGAACTTAGCGGGGGCCGCCTACGAGCAGTACTTC. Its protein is CASSSRNLAGAAYEQYF.

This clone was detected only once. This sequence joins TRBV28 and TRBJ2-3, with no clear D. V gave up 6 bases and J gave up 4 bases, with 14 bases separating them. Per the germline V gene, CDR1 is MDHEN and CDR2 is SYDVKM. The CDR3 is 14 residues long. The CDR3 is CASSPNFQSDTQYF. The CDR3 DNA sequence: TGTGCCAGCAGCCCGAATTTTCAGTCAGATACGCAGTATTTT.

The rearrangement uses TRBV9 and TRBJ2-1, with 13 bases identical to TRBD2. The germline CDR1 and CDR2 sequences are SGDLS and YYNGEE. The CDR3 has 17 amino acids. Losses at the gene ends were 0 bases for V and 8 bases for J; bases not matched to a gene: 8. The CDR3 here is CASSVATSGGARDEQFF. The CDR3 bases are TGTGCCAGCAGCGTAGCCACTAGCGGGGGGGCCCGGGATGAGCAGTTCTTC.

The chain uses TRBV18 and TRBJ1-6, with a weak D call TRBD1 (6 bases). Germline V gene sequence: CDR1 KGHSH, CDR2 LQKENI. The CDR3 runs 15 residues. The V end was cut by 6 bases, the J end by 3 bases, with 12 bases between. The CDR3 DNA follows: TGTGCCAGCTCTCCAACAGGGAACTATAATTCACCCCTCCACTTT. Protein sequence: CASSPTGNYNSPLHF.

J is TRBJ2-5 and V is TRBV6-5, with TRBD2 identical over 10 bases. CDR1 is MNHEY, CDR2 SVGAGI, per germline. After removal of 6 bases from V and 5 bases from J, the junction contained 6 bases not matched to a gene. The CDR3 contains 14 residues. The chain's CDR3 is CASSRLAGVETQYF. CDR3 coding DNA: TGTGCCAGCAGCCGGCTAGCGGGGGTTGAGACCCAGTACTTC.

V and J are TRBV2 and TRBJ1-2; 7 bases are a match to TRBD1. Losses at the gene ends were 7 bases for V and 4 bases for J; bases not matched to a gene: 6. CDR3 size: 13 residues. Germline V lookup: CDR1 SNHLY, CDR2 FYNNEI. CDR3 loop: CASIGQGGYGYTF. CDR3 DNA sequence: TGTGCCAGCATAGGTCAGGGGGGCTATGGCTACACCTTC.

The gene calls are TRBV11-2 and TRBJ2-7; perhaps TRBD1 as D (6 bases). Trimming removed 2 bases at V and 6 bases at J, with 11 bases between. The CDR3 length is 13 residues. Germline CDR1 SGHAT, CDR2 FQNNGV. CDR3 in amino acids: CASSLNRVAEQYF. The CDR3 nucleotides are TGTGCCAGCAGCTTAAACAGGGTTGCCGAGCAGTACTTC.

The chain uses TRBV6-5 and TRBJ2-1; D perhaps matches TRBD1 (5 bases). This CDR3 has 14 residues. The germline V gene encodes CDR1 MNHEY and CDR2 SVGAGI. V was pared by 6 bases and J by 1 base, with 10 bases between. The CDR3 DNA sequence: TGTGCCAGCAGCAGGACATTTTCCTACAATGAGCAGTTCTTC. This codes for CASSRTFSYNEQFF.

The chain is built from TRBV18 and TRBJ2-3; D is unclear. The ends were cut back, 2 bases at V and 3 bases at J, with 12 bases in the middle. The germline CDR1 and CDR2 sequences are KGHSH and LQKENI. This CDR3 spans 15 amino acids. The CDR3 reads CASSPYTAWTDTQYF. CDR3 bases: TGTGCCAGCTCACCATACACCGCCTGGACAGATACGCAGTATTTT.

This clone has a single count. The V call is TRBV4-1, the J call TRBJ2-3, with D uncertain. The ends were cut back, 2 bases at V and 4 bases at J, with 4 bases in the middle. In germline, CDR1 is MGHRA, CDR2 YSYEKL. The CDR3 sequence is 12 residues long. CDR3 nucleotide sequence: TGCGCCAGCAGCCAACCCGCAGATACGCAGTATTTT. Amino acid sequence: CASSQPADTQYF.

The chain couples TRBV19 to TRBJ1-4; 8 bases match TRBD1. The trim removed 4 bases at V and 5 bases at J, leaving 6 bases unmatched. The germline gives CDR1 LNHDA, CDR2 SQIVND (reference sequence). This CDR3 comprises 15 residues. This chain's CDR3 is CASSTVTGGNEKLFF. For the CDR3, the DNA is TGTGCCAGTAGTACGGTTACAGGGGGAAATGAAAAACTGTTTTTT.

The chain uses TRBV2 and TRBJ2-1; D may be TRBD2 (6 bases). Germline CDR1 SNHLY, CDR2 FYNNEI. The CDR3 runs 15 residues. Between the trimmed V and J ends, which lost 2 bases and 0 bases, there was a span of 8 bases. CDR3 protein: CASSEFGSSYNEQFF. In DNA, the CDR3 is TGTGCCAGCAGTGAATTCGGGAGCTCCTACAATGAGCAGTTCTTC.

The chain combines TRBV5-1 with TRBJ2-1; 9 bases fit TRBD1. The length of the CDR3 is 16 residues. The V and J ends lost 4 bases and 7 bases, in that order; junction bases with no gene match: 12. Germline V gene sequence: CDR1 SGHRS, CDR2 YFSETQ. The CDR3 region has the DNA TGCGCCAGCAGCCAAGGAGGGGCACAGGGGGCGAATGAGCAGTTCTTC. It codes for CASSQGGAQGANEQFF.

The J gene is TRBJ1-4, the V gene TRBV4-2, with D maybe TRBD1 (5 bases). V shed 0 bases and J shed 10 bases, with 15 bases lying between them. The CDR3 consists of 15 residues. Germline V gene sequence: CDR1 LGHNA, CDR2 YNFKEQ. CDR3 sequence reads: CASSQDRAGQGKLFF. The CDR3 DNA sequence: TGTGCCAGCAGCCAAGATAGAGCGGGGCAGGGAAAACTGTTTTTT.

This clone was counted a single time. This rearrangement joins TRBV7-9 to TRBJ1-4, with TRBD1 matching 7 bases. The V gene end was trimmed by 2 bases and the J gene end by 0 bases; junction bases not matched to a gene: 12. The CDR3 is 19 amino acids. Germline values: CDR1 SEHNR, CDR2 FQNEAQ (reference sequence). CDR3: CASSLLGQTPAATNEKLFF. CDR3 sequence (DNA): TGTGCCAGCAGCTTATTGGGACAGACCCCGGCAGCAACTAATGAAAAACTGTTTTTT.

This CDR3 is CASSFAGSSTEAFF. The CDR3 DNA is TGTGCCAGCAGCTTCGCCGGGAGTAGCACTGAAGCTTTCTTT. This rearrangement joins TRBV7-9 to TRBJ1-1; no firm D call. CDR3 length equals 14 residues. Between the trimmed V and J ends, which lost 3 bases and 4 bases, there was a span of 12 bases. Per germline, CDR1 SEHNR and CDR2 FQNEAQ (reference sequence).

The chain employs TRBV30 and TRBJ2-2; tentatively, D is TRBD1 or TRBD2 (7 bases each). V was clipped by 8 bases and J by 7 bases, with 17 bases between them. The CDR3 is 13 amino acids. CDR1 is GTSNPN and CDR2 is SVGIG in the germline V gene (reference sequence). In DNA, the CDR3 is TGTGCCAGAAGGGAGGGGGCGTACGGGGAGCTGTTTTTT. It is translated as CARREGAYGELFF.

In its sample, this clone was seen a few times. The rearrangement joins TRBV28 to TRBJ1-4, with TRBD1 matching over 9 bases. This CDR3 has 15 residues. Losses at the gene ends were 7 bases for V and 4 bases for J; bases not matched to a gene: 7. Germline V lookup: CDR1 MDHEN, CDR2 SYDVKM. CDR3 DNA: TGTGCCAGCAAACCCACAGGGGGCTATAATGAAAAACTGTTTTTT. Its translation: CASKPTGGYNEKLFF.

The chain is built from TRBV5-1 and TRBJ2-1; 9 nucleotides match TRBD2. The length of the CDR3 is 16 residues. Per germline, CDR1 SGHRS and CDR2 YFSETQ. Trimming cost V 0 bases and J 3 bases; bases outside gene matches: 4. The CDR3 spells CASSLGSSGSYNEQFF. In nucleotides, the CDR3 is TGCGCCAGCAGCTTGGGCAGTAGCGGGAGCTACAATGAGCAGTTCTTC.

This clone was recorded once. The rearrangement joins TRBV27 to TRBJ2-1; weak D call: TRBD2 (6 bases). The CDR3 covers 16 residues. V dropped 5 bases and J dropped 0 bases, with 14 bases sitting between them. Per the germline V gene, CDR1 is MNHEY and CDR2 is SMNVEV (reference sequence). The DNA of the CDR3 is TGTGCCAGCAGTAGGGACTTTTCCCTCTCCTACAATGAGCAGTTCTTC. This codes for CASSRDFSLSYNEQFF.

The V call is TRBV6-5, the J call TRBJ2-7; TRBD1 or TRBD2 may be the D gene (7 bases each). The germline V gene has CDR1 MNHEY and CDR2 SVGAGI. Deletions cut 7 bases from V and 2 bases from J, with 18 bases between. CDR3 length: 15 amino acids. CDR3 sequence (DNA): TGTGCCAGCACCCCCTGGGAGGGGGCCCCCTACGAGCAGTACTTC. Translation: CASTPWEGAPYEQYF.

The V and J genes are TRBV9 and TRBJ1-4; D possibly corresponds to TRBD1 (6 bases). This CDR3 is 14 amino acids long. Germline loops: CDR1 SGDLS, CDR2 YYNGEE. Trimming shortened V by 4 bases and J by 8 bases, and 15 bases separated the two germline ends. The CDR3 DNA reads TGTGCCAGCAGCCTGGGGGGGGCCACCGAAAAACTGTTTTTT. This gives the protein CASSLGGATEKLFF.

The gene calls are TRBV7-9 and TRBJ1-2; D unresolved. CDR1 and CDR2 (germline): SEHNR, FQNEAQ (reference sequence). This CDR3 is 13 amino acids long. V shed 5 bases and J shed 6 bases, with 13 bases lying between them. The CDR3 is CASSPRAYNGYTF. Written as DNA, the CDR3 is TGTGCCAGCAGCCCAAGGGCCTATAATGGCTACACCTTC.

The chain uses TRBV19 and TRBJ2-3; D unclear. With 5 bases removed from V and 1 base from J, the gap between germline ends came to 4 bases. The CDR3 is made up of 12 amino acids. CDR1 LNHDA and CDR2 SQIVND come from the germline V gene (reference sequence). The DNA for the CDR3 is TGTGCCAGTAGTTATGGCACAGATACGCAGTATTTT. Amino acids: CASSYGTDTQYF.

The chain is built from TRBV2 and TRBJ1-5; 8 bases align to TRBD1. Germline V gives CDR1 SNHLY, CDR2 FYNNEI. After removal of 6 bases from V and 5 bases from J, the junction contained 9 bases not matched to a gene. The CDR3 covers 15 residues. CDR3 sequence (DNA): TGTGCCAGCAGGAAGTTTGGGACAGGACATCAGCCCCAGCATTTT. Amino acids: CASRKFGTGHQPQHF.

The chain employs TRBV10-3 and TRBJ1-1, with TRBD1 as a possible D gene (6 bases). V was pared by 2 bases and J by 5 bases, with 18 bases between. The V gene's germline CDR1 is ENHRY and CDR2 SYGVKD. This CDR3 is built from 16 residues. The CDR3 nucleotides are TGTGCCATCAGTGAGGATCCTACAGGGAAATATACTGAAGCTTTCTTT. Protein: CAISEDPTGKYTEAFF.

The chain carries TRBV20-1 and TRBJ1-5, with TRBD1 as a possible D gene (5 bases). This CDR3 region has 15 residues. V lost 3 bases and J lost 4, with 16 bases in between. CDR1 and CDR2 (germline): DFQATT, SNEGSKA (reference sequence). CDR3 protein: CSASLAAGRNQPQHF. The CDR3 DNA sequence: TGCAGTGCTAGTCTCGCGGCAGGGAGGAATCAGCCCCAGCATTTT.

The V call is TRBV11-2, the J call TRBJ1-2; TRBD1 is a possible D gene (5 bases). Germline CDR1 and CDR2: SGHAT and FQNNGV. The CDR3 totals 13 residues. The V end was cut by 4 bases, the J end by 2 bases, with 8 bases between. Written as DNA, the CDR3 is TGTGCCAGCAGCTATCGGGGGAACTATGGCTACACCTTC. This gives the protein CASSYRGNYGYTF. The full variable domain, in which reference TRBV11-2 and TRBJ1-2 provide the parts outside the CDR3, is EAGVAQSPRYKIIEKRQSVAFWCNPISGHATLYWYQQILGQGPKLLIQFQNNGVVDDSQLPKDRFSAERLKGVDSTLKIQPAKLEDSAVYLCASSYRGNYGYTFGSGTRLTVV.